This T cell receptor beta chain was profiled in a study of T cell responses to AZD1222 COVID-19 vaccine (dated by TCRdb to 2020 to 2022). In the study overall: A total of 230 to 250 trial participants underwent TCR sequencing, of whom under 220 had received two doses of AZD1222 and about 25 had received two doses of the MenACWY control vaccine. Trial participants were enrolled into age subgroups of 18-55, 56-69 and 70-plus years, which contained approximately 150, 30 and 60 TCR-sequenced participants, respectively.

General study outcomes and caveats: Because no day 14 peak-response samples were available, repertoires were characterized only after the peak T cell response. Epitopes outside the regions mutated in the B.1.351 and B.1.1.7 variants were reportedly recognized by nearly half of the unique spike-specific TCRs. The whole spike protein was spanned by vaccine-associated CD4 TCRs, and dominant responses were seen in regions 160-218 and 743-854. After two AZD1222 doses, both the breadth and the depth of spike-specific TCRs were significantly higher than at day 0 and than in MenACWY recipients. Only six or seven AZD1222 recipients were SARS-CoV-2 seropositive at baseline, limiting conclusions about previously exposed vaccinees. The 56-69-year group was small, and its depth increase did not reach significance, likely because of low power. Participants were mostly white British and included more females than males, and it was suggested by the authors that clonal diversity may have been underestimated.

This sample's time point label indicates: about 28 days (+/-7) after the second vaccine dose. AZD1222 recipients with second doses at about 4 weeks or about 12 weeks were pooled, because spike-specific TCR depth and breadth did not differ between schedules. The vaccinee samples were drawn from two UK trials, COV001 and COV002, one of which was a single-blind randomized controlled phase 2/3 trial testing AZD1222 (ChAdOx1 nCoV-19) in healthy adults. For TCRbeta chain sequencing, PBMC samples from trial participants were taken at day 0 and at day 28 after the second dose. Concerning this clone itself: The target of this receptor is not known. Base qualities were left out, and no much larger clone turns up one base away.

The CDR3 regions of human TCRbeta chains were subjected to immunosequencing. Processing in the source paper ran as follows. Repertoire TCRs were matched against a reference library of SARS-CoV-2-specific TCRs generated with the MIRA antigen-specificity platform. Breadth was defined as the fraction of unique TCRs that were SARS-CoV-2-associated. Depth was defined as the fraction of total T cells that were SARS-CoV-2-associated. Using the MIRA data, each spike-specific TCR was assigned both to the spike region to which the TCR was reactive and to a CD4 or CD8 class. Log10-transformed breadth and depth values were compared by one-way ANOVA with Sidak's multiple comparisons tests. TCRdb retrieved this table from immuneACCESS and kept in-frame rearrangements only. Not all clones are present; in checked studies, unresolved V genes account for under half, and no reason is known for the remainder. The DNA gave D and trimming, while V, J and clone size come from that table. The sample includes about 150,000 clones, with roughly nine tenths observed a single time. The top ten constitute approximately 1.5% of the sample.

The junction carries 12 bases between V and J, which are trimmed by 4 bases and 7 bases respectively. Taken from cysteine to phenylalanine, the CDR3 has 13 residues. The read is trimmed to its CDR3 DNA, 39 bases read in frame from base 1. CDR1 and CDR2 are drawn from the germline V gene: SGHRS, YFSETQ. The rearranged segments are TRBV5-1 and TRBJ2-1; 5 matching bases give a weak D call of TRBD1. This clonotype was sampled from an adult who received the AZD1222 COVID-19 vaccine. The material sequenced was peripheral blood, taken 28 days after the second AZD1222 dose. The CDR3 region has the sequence CASSQSKGNEQFF. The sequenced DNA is TGCGCCAGCAGCCAATCCAAGGGGAATGAGCAGTTCTTC.